This TCR beta chain comes out of a study of shared clonotypes between healthy human individuals. Per the germline V gene, CDR1 is LNHNV and CDR2 is YYDKDF (reference sequence). This CDR3 spans 13 amino acids. The V and J ends lost 6 bases and 3 bases respectively, with 9 bases between them. As defined, naive CD8 cells were CD45RO-negative and positively selected for CCR7, with terminally differentiated effector memory CD45RA+ cells excluded. The assay was immunoSEQ multiplex PCR, and TCRdb's table has in-frame clones only and misses some. The data show about 2,100,000 clones, with approximately 94% seen just once and more than 1.5% held by the top ten.

J is TRBJ1-5 and V is TRBV15; D unclear. The clonotype was recovered from a man between 18 and 29 years old in good health. Some clones in this sample may be carry-over from other donors' samples. The sequencing sample was made of naive CD8+ T cells from PBMCs. The CDR3 loop is CATRGPANQPQHF. CDR3 nucleotide sequence: TGTGCCACCAGAGGCCCGGCCAATCAGCCCCAGCATTTT.